This TCR beta chain was sequenced during a study of CD8+ T cells in alopecia areata. Study-level findings and limits: Between patients, shared TCR sequences were less clear than in mice. This was possibly due in part to HLA diversity in the patient population. Sequenced scalp T cells also include alphabeta T cells resident in normal skin. Lesional scalp exceeded normal scalp in clonality, especially in alopecia totalis/universalis.

Following extraction, RNA underwent reverse transcription to cDNA, which served as the sequencing template. Only in-frame clones appear in the TCRdb table, and some are missing; sequencing was by immunoSEQ multiplex PCR. The sample shows around 190,000 clones, about 56% of them seen only once. With regard to this clone: Its antigen is unidentified.

PBMCs, the starting material, were the source of sorted CD4+ and CD8+ T cells. This CDR3 is built from 16 residues. V dropped 2 bases and J dropped 1 base, with 11 bases sitting between them. In germline, CDR1 is MGHRA, CDR2 YSYEKL. The sample comprised CD8+ T cells sorted from blood. The TCR comes from a human donor in good health. The V and J genes are TRBV4-1 and TRBJ2-2; D gene uncertain. Written as DNA, the CDR3 is TGCGCCAGCAGCCAACCTGAACTTGGGAACACCGGGGAGCTGTTTTTT. The encoded protein is CASSQPELGNTGELFF.